The 32 T cell receptor beta chains in this list originate from one sample, sequenced in a study of cytomegalovirus exposure and HLA in healthy donors. Primers for the PCR totalled 60 Vbeta and 13 Jbeta. Libraries were prepared by immunoSEQ multiplex PCR; TCRdb keeps only in-frame clonotypes and omits some of them. Found here are roughly 120,000 clones, roughly 71% of them singletons; the top ten hold 4% to 5%. Sequences were obtained from PBMCs. These TCRs come from a woman aged 50 to 60 in good health and CMV-seropositive.

The rearrangement links TRBV27 to TRBJ2-3, with a possible D match to TRBD2 (6 bases). Germline CDR1 reads MNHEY; CDR2 reads SMNVEV (reference sequence). The CDR3 has 17 residues. The germline V and J ends were trimmed by 1 base and 1 base, with 15 bases remaining between them. CDR3 region: CASSLYPLGGGTDTQYF. The CDR3 coding sequence is TGTGCCAGCAGTTTATACCCCCTCGGGGGAGGCACAGATACGCAGTATTTT.

The chain joins TRBV6-5 to TRBJ1-2, with 10 bases aligning to TRBD1. In germline, CDR1 is MNHEY, CDR2 SVGAGI. Trimming removed 6 bases from V and 6 bases from J; junction bases left unmatched: 10. This CDR3 region has 15 residues. The CDR3 loop reads CASSRRTGGGNGYTF. The CDR3 DNA is TGTGCCAGCAGCCGGAGGACAGGGGGTGGGAATGGCTACACCTTC.

This chain connects TRBV7-2 to TRBJ2-7, with 7 nucleotides matching TRBD1. The CDR3 totals 12 residues. J was trimmed by 6 bases and V by 5 bases; bases with no gene match: 4. The germline gives CDR1 SGHTA, CDR2 FQGNSA. The CDR3 DNA reads TGTGCCAGCAGCCACGACAGGGTCGAGCAGTACTTC. As protein: CASSHDRVEQYF.

This rearrangement joins TRBV9 to TRBJ1-2, with D tentatively TRBD1 (5 bases). The V gene lost 3 bases and the J gene lost 8 bases, with 20 bases spanning the gap. Germline V CDR1 and CDR2: SGDLS, YYNGEE. The CDR3 extends over 15 amino acids. The CDR3 coding sequence is TGTGCCAGCAGCGCCCTTTCGGGGGGAATGGGAGGCTACACCTTC. Translation gives CASSALSGGMGGYTF.

The chain employs TRBV29-1 and TRBJ2-7; 9 positions agree with TRBD2. Germline CDR1 SQVTM, CDR2 ANQGSEA. Trimming took 4 bases from V and 0 from J; bases not matched to a gene: 13. The CDR3 has 17 residues. Written as DNA, the CDR3 is TGCAGCGTTGCCCCGCGTCGTCAGCGGGGGGCCTCCTACGAGCAGTACTTC. The encoded protein is CSVAPRRQRGASYEQYF.

This clone was seen a single time. J is TRBJ2-5 and V is TRBV28, with TRBD2 as a possible D gene (7 bases). The CDR3 has 14 residues. V was cut by 4 bases and J by 8 bases, with 17 bases left in between. CDR1 and CDR2 (germline): MDHEN, SYDVKM. CDR3 DNA: TGTGCCAGCAGTTCCGCGGGGGCCACAGGTACCCAGTACTTC. Its protein is CASSSAGATGTQYF.

The V call is TRBV7-2, the J call TRBJ2-3; 9 bases are a match to TRBD2. Unmatched junction bases numbered 7, after V lost 3 bases and J lost 9 bases. This CDR3 has 14 amino acids. The germline gives CDR1 SGHTA, CDR2 FQGNSA. The CDR3 DNA sequence: TGTGCCAGCAGCTTTGGCGGGGGGGGCAAAACGCAGTATTTT. Its translation is CASSFGGGGKTQYF. The variable domain in full, completed from reference TRBV7-2 and TRBJ2-3, reads GAGVSQSPSNKVTEKGKDVELRCDPISGHTALYWYRQSLGQGLEFLIYFQGNSAPDKSGLPSDRFSAERTGGSVSTLTIQRTQQEDSAVYLCASSFGGGGKTQYFGPGTRLTVL.

The rearrangement uses TRBV7-2 and TRBJ2-5, with a tentative D call TRBD2 (6 bases). V gave up 3 bases and J gave up 5 bases, with 7 bases separating them. Germline V gene data show CDR1 as SGHTA and CDR2 as FQGNSA. There are 12 residues in the CDR3. CDR3: CASSFGGETQYF. CDR3 bases: TGTGCCAGCAGCTTCGGGGGTGAGACCCAGTACTTC. Together with reference TRBV7-2 and TRBJ2-5, the CDR3 gives the full variable domain: GAGVSQSPSNKVTEKGKDVELRCDPISGHTALYWYRQSLGQGLEFLIYFQGNSAPDKSGLPSDRFSAERTGGSVSTLTIQRTQQEDSAVYLCASSFGGETQYFGPGTRLLVL.

The genes are TRBV19 and TRBJ2-5; D may be TRBD1 (6 bases). V lost 6 bases and J lost 4, with 9 bases in between. CDR1 is LNHDA and CDR2 is SQIVND in the germline V gene (reference sequence). This CDR3 region has 12 residues. CDR3 region: CASRQGAETQYF. In DNA, the CDR3 is TGTGCCAGTAGACAGGGTGCAGAGACCCAGTACTTC.

The gene calls are TRBV7-2 and TRBJ2-7; maybe TRBD2 (7 bases). The germline V gene encodes CDR1 SGHTA and CDR2 FQGNSA. The CDR3 spans 14 residues. V gave up 6 bases and J gave up 4 bases, with 16 bases separating them. The CDR3 protein is CASSVVGGPYEQYF. The CDR3 DNA follows: TGTGCCAGCAGTGTGGTCGGGGGGCCGTACGAGCAGTACTTC. Using reference TRBV7-2 and TRBJ2-7 for the parts outside the CDR3, the full variable domain is GAGVSQSPSNKVTEKGKDVELRCDPISGHTALYWYRQSLGQGLEFLIYFQGNSAPDKSGLPSDRFSAERTGGSVSTLTIQRTQQEDSAVYLCASSVVGGPYEQYFGPGTRLTVT.

This clone was detected a few times. The CDR3 sequence: CASSQEGLRGTQYF. DNA for the CDR3: TGCGCCAGCAGCCAAGAGGGACTACGAGGGACCCAGTACTTC. The rearrangement joins TRBV4-1 to TRBJ2-5; 7 positions match TRBD2. Per germline, CDR1 MGHRA and CDR2 YSYEKL. The CDR3 contains 14 residues. The V segment lost 0 bases and the J segment 7 bases; nucleotides outside the gene matches: 5.

The V call is TRBV6-6, the J call TRBJ1-1; the D gene is possibly TRBD1 (6 bases). The length of the CDR3 is 13 residues. Germline CDR1 is MNHNY and CDR2 is SVGAGI (reference sequence). V lost 4 bases and J lost 8, with 14 bases in between. The CDR3 DNA reads TGTGCCAGCAGTTTCACCGGGACACCAGAAGCTTTCTTT. It is translated as CASSFTGTPEAFF.

J is TRBJ1-1 and V is TRBV10-1; weak D call: TRBD1 (6 bases). Trimming stripped 4 bases from V and 6 bases from J, with 12 bases between. This CDR3 region has 13 residues. CDR1 and CDR2 (germline): WNHNN, SYGVQD (reference sequence). DNA of the CDR3: TGCGCCAGCAGTGGGGACATCCAATCTGAAGCTTTCTTT. Residues: CASSGDIQSEAFF.

This clone was picked up a small number of times. The chain links TRBV2 to TRBJ2-7, with 8 bases lining up with TRBD1. This CDR3 spans 14 amino acids. V shed 3 bases, J shed 4 bases, and the junction held 5 bases outside the gene matches. Looked up from germline, CDR1 is SNHLY and CDR2 is FYNNEI. This CDR3 is CASSERTGKYEQYF. CDR3 sequence (DNA): TGTGCCAGCAGTGAGAGGACAGGGAAGTACGAGCAGTACTTC.

The table lists this clone with a count of one. The CDR3 coding sequence is TGTGCCAGCAGACTGGGGACATCTTCTATTTGGACCTTC. It specifies CASRLGTSSIWTF. The gene calls are TRBV2 and TRBJ1-2; weak D call: TRBD1 (6 bases). Germline V gene data show CDR1 as SNHLY and CDR2 as FYNNEI. Trimming cost V 6 bases and J 14 bases, with 22 bases left between them. The CDR3 spans 13 residues.

The chain has TRBV11-2 and TRBJ2-3, with 9 bases aligning to TRBD2. Germline assignment: CDR1 SGHAT and CDR2 FQNNGV. The ends lost 5 bases at V and 0 bases at J; junction bases unmatched: 6. The CDR3 has 16 amino acids. The CDR3 loop reads CASSLSGGTSTDTQYF. The CDR3 DNA sequence: TGTGCCAGCAGCCTTAGCGGGGGAACTAGCACAGATACGCAGTATTTT.

This rearrangement joins TRBV2 to TRBJ1-1; D unresolved. Germline V lookup: CDR1 SNHLY, CDR2 FYNNEI. The CDR3 loop spans 13 amino acids. Trimming took 8 bases from V and 0 from J, leaving 10 bases between them. CDR3 sequence reads: CASCYGLNTEAFF. CDR3 in DNA: TGTGCCAGCTGTTACGGGTTGAACACTGAAGCTTTCTTT.

The J gene is TRBJ2-7, the V gene TRBV7-2, with 12 bases matching TRBD2. There are 18 residues in the CDR3. Germline V gene lookup returns CDR1 SGHTA and CDR2 FQGNSA. The V and J ends lost 5 bases and 4 bases, in that order; junction bases with no gene match: 15. The CDR3 loop reads CASSVSSGGAMGPYEQYF. CDR3 bases: TGTGCCAGCAGCGTATCTAGCGGGGGGGCTATGGGCCCTTACGAGCAGTACTTC.

The chain combines TRBV19 with TRBJ2-1; weak D call: TRBD2 (5 bases). This CDR3 spans 13 amino acids. Looked up from germline, CDR1 is LNHDA and CDR2 is SQIVND (reference sequence). V was shortened by 3 bases and J by 7 bases, with 10 bases between the two germline ends. The CDR3 region has the DNA TGTGCCAGTAGTATCGGAGGTAGGAATGAGCAGTTCTTC. Residues: CASSIGGRNEQFF.

CDR3 sequence (DNA): TGTGCCAGCAGTTTACCCGGACTAAGGATCCTCCACTTT. Its protein product is CASSLPGLRILHF. The V and J genes are TRBV27 and TRBJ1-6; D remains ambiguous. The germline V gene encodes CDR1 MNHEY and CDR2 SMNVEV (reference sequence). Trimming took 2 bases from V and 15 from J, leaving 14 bases between them. This CDR3 spans 13 amino acids.

The chain combines TRBV5-6 with TRBJ2-3; the match to TRBD2 covers 8 bases. The germline V gene encodes CDR1 SGHDT and CDR2 YYEEEE. The CDR3 sequence is 16 residues long. The V gene end was trimmed by 0 bases and the J gene end by 2 bases; junction bases not matched to a gene: 5. DNA for the CDR3: TGTGCCAGCAGCTTGGCCGGGGGGGAAGTCACAGATACGCAGTATTTT. Its protein product is CASSLAGGEVTDTQYF.

At least ten counts were recorded for this clone. The genes are TRBV5-8 and TRBJ2-5, with D possibly matching TRBD1 (5 bases). Germline V gene data show CDR1 as SGHTS and CDR2 as YDEGEE. The length of the CDR3 is 15 residues. Between the trimmed V and J ends, which lost 3 bases and 5 bases, there was a span of 17 bases. The CDR3 DNA is TGTGCCAGCAGCTCCGATACAGGTTTCAGGGAGACCCAGTACTTC. Protein sequence: CASSSDTGFRETQYF.

J is TRBJ2-5 and V is TRBV5-1, with TRBD1 as a possible D gene (6 bases). The ends were cut back, 4 bases at V and 4 bases at J, with 17 bases in the middle. The CDR3 runs to 15 residues. The germline V gene encodes CDR1 SGHRS and CDR2 YFSETQ. CDR3 sequence reads: CASSVLAQGGETQYF. For the CDR3, the DNA is TGCGCCAGCAGCGTCCTCGCTCAAGGGGGAGAGACCCAGTACTTC.

The V and J genes are TRBV6-5 and TRBJ2-1; 8 positions match TRBD2. The CDR3 has 12 residues. Germline CDR1 is MNHEY and CDR2 is SVGAGI. The junction had 8 bases not matched to a gene; V was cut back by 10 bases and J by 9 bases. As DNA, the CDR3 is TGTGCCACCGGGGGGGCCTTTAGTGAGCAGTTCTTC. Protein product: CATGGAFSEQFF.

The chain uses TRBV19 and TRBJ2-7; 8 bases are shared with TRBD1. The CDR3 consists of 11 residues. The J segment lost 6 bases and the V segment lost 8 bases, leaving 3 bases of the junction unmatched. CDR1 and CDR2 from the germline V gene are LNHDA and SQIVND (reference sequence). The CDR3 nucleotides are TGTGCCAGTCGGACAGGGACCGAGCAGTACTTC. It translates to CASRTGTEQYF.

The J gene is TRBJ1-5, the V gene TRBV6-6; D is ambiguous. Germline CDR1 reads MNHNY; CDR2 reads SVGAGI (reference sequence). The CDR3 is made up of 15 amino acids. V was pared by 6 bases and J by 6 bases, with 18 bases between. DNA of the CDR3: TGTGCCAGCAGCCCTCCCTCAACAGTGGGTCAGCCCCAGCATTTT. The encoded protein is CASSPPSTVGQPQHF.

This chain joins TRBV7-2 and TRBJ2-3; 9 nucleotides agree with TRBD2. Germline CDR1 SGHTA, CDR2 FQGNSA. The V and J ends lost 3 bases and 3 bases, in that order; junction bases with no gene match: 4. The CDR3 is made up of 15 amino acids. The CDR3 DNA sequence: TGTGCCAGCAGCTTTCGACTAGCGGTTACAGATACGCAGTATTTT. Translating gives CASSFRLAVTDTQYF.

As for this clone: One junction end disagrees with the germline gene, perhaps due to a read error. This chain connects TRBV5-5 to TRBJ1-6; D ambiguous. The CDR3 has 16 residues. The germline gives CDR1 SGHKS, CDR2 YYEKEE (reference sequence). The CDR3 DNA reads as TGTGCCAGCAGTTCCGCCTGGAGCTCCTATAATTCATCCCTCCACTTT. Translated, it gives CASSSAWSSYNSSLHF.

The V call is TRBV6-5, the J call TRBJ2-4, with D maybe TRBD1 (6 bases). Trimming removed 5 bases at V and 8 bases at J, with 19 bases between. CDR1 and CDR2 (germline): MNHEY, SVGAGI. CDR3 size: 15 residues. In nucleotides, the CDR3 is TGTGCCAGCAGTCCCCCCTTTAGGGGGAAGGACATTCAGTACTTC. It specifies CASSPPFRGKDIQYF.

The CDR3 loop is CASSFNFGAEAFF. The CDR3 DNA reads as TGTGCCAGCAGCTTTAATTTTGGAGCTGAAGCTTTCTTT. This chain joins TRBV5-6 and TRBJ1-1; D not resolved. V lost 2 bases and J 6 bases, leaving 11 bases between the germline ends. This CDR3 spans 13 amino acids. Per the germline V gene, CDR1 is SGHDT and CDR2 is YYEEEE.

The chain couples TRBV7-9 to TRBJ2-7, with TRBD1 matching 8 bases. Looked up from germline, CDR1 is SEHNR and CDR2 is FQNEAQ (reference sequence). CDR3 size: 16 residues. Trimming cost V 5 bases and J 0 bases; bases outside gene matches: 9. CDR3 DNA: TGTGCCAGCAGCCTCCGACAGGGGCCACTCTCCTACGAGCAGTACTTC. Amino acid sequence: CASSLRQGPLSYEQYF.

The chain has TRBV14 and TRBJ1-2; 10 bases fit TRBD1. The CDR3 loop spans 14 amino acids. With 3 bases clipped from V and 7 bases from J, the junction kept 5 bases outside the gene matches. CDR1 SGHDN and CDR2 FVKESK come from the germline V gene. In DNA, the CDR3 is TGTGCCAGCAGCCAGATGACAGGGGGCTCTGGCTACACCTTC. This translates into CASSQMTGGSGYTF. Full variable domain (remainder filled in from reference TRBV14 and TRBJ1-2): EAGVTQFPSHSVIEKGQTVTLRCDPISGHDNLYWYRRVMGKEIKFLLHFVKESKQDESGMPNNRFLAERTGGTYSTLKVQPAELEDSGVYFCASSQMTGGSGYTFGSGTRLTVV.